This T cell receptor (beta chain) was sequenced during a study of blood T cell repertoires in COVID-19. Using immunoSEQ multiplex PCR, the repertoire was profiled, and TCRdb retains in-frame clones only, with some absent. The data hold approximately 260,000 clones, with 79% observed a single time. Sequences were obtained from peripheral blood. The clonotype was recovered from a woman between 40 and 55 years old with active or convalescent COVID-19.

CDR3 coding DNA: TGTGCCAGCCTTACTCTTCTACTCGCGGGGGAGGGGGAGCAGTTCTTC. Protein product: CASLTLLLAGEGEQFF. This sequence joins TRBV5-6 and TRBJ2-1; TRBD2 matches 7 bases. Trimming took 7 bases from V and 10 from J; bases not matched to a gene: 20. The CDR3 runs to 16 residues. From germline, CDR1 is SGHDT and CDR2 YYEEEE.